A selection of T cell receptor beta chains follows, all from one sample in a study of beta chain features in type 1 diabetes. Sequencing used immunoSEQ multiplex PCR; TCRdb keeps in-frame clones, though not all of them. The sample consists of over 120,000 clones, about 10% of them appearing once. The sequencing sample was made of naive CD4+ T cells from blood. These receptors came from a man aged 18 to 35 in good health. Both conserved end residues are part of each CDR3. D genes are given only for firm matches. Rows may omit the clone size; those that give it use once, few, many or a size class.

>TRBV5-4|TRBD2|TRBJ2-7|.
CASSRVGGEYEQYF
TGTGCCAGCAGCCGAGTGGGGGGGGAGTACGAGCAGTACTTC
>TRBV5-4|.|TRBJ2-3|few
CASSLVGGAGDTQYF
TGTGCCAGCAGCTTGGTTGGGGGGGCCGGGGATACGCAGTATTTT
>TRBV7-2|.|TRBJ2-7|.
CASSPPGGLFEQYF
TGTGCCAGCAGCCCTCCAGGGGGGCTCTTCGAGCAGTACTTC
>TRBV4-1|.|TRBJ2-7|many
CASSPSWSSSYEQYF
TGCGCCAGCAGCCCCTCCTGGTCGTCGAGCTACGAGCAGTACTTC
>TRBV19|TRBD2|TRBJ2-1|many
CASSPGLAGNDYNEQFF
TGTGCCAGTAGTCCGGGACTAGCGGGTAACGATTACAATGAGCAGTTCTTC
>TRBV7-3|TRBD2|TRBJ2-3|few
CASSSLAGGLDTQYF
TGTGCCAGCAGCTCACTAGCGGGCGGTCTAGATACGCAGTATTTT
>TRBV23-1|TRBD1|TRBJ1-5|many
CASGRDRVEGSNQPQHF
TGCGCCAGCGGCCGGGACAGGGTGGAGGGTAGCAATCAGCCCCAGCATTTT
>TRBV29-1|TRBD1|TRBJ2-7|many
CSVEDRTGPSYEQYF
TGCAGCGTTGAAGACCGGACAGGACCCTCCTACGAGCAGTACTTC
>TRBV19|.|TRBJ2-2|few
CASSIENRNTGELFF
TGTGCCAGTAGTATAGAGAACAGGAACACCGGGGAGCTGTTTTTT
>TRBV28|TRBD1|TRBJ2-7|.
CASSQAGTGGYEQYF
TGTGCCAGCAGCCAAGCCGGGACAGGGGGCTACGAGCAGTACTTC
>TRBV9|TRBD1|TRBJ2-5|.
CASSVGGTGGRETQYF
TGTGCCAGCAGCGTAGGGGGGACAGGGGGTCGAGAGACCCAGTACTTC
>TRBV19|TRBD1|TRBJ2-7|.
CASSDQGAYEQYF
TGTGCCAGTAGTGATCAGGGGGCCTACGAGCAGTACTTC
>TRBV5-4|TRBD2|TRBJ2-1|.
CASSSGLAGTNEQFF
TGTGCCAGCAGCAGCGGACTAGCGGGGACAAATGAGCAGTTCTTC
>TRBV27|.|TRBJ1-5|.
CASSFYRELGYSNQPQHF
TGTGCCAGCAGTTTCTACAGGGAGCTGGGATATAGCAATCAGCCCCAGCATTTT
>TRBV30|.|TRBJ1-5|few
CAWRKTHSTGPAGPQHF
TGTGCCTGGAGAAAAACCCACTCGACAGGCCCAGCAGGGCCCCAGCATTTT
>TRBV5-1|.|TRBJ2-4|.
CASSLDPTGDIQYF
TGCGCCAGCAGCTTGGATCCCACGGGAGACATTCAGTACTTC
>TRBV19|.|TRBJ2-7|.
CASSLNRDYEQYF
TGTGCCAGTAGTTTGAACAGGGACTACGAGCAGTACTTC
>TRBV21-1|.|TRBJ2-7|many
CASSICEQYF
TGTGCCAGCAGCATCTGTGAGCAGTACTTC
>TRBV7-2|.|TRBJ1-5|many
CASSSRTDSNQPQHF
TGTGCCAGCAGCTCCCGGACAGATAGCAATCAGCCCCAGCATTTT
>TRBV4-3|.|TRBJ2-2|.
CASSQISSTGELFF
TGCGCCAGCAGCCAAATTTCGAGTACCGGGGAGCTGTTTTTT
>TRBV7-9|.|TRBJ1-1|few
CASSSGTLTVPEAFF
TGTGCCAGCAGCTCCGGGACACTAACGGTGCCTGAAGCTTTCTTT
>TRBV5-6|TRBD2|TRBJ2-3|few
CASSPWGLAGGSTDTQYF
TGTGCCAGCAGCCCCTGGGGACTAGCGGGGGGGAGCACAGATACGCAGTATTTT
>TRBV5-1|.|TRBJ2-7|few
CASSLEGHLLAYEQYF
TGCGCCAGCAGCTTGGAGGGACACCTCCTAGCCTACGAGCAGTACTTC
>TRBV9|.|TRBJ2-3|.
CASSAKDTQYF
TGTGCCAGCAGCGCTAAAGATACGCAGTATTTT
>TRBV9|.|TRBJ2-5|.
CASSPPGRLQETQYF
TGTGCCAGCAGCCCCCCCGGTAGACTACAAGAGACCCAGTACTTC
>TRBV25-1|.|TRBJ1-4|few
CASSEYPQGSANEKLFF
TGTGCCAGCAGTGAATATCCTCAGGGGTCGGCTAATGAAAAACTGTTTTTT
>TRBV7-2|.|TRBJ2-7|few
CASSLAAGNPYEQYF
TGTGCCAGCAGCTTAGCGGCAGGGAACCCCTACGAGCAGTACTTC
>TRBV11-2|.|TRBJ1-4|few
CASSPTSRAFNEKLFF
TGTGCCAGCAGCCCGACCTCGCGGGCCTTTAATGAAAAACTGTTTTTT
>TRBV2|.|TRBJ1-4|few
CASSDGGGGEKLFF
TGTGCCAGCAGTGATGGGGGGGGCGGAGAAAAACTGTTTTTT
>TRBV4-2|TRBD1|TRBJ1-2|.
CASSQEPGQNLYGYTF
TGTGCCAGCAGCCAAGAACCGGGACAGAACCTCTATGGCTACACCTTC
>TRBV7-2|TRBD1|TRBJ2-7|.
CASSLDRGFSEQYF
TGTGCCAGCAGCTTGGACAGGGGGTTCAGCGAGCAGTACTTC
>TRBV4-2|.|TRBJ2-7|.
CASSLTLASSEQYF
TGTGCCAGCAGCCTGACTTTAGCCAGCAGCGAGCAGTACTTC
>TRBV7-9|TRBD1|TRBJ2-1|few
CASSLKGDSYNEQFF
TGTGCCAGCAGCTTAAAAGGGGACAGCTACAATGAGCAGTTCTTC
>TRBV30|TRBD1|TRBJ1-2|.
CAWSPQGVSGYTF
TGTGCCTGGAGTCCCCAGGGGGTCAGCGGCTACACCTTC
>TRBV21-1|.|TRBJ2-3|few
CAASGLVHSTDTQYF
TGTGCCGCGTCGGGACTAGTTCATAGCACAGATACGCAGTATTTT
>TRBV7-2|TRBD1|TRBJ1-5|.
CASSWDRAFNQPQHF
TGTGCCAGCAGCTGGGACAGGGCTTTCAATCAGCCCCAGCATTTT
>TRBV4-2|.|TRBJ1-2|few
CASSQEGPGGGVNYGYTF
TGTGCCAGCAGCCAAGAAGGGCCAGGCGGGGGGGTTAACTATGGCTACACCTTC
>TRBV29-1|TRBD1|TRBJ2-2|many
CSVAQGVAGELFF
TGCAGCGTTGCTCAGGGGGTGGCCGGGGAGCTGTTTTTT
>TRBV7-3|.|TRBJ1-6|few
CASSPGGMDSPLHF
TGTGCCAGCAGCCCCGGGGGTATGGATTCACCCCTCCACTTT
>TRBV5-4|.|TRBJ1-5|few
CASSRNRDQPQHF
TGTGCCAGCAGCAGAAACAGGGATCAGCCCCAGCATTTT
>TRBV25-1|TRBD1|TRBJ2-2|.
CASNSLGTGGAGELFF
TGTGCCAGCAATTCCCTCGGGACAGGGGGTGCCGGGGAGCTGTTTTTT
>TRBV7-2|TRBD1|TRBJ2-7|.
CASSFRTGISSYEQYF
TGTGCCAGCAGCTTTCGGACAGGGATTTCCTCCTACGAGCAGTACTTC
>TRBV5-6|.|TRBJ1-3|few
CASSLQGPGNTIYF
TGTGCCAGCAGCTTGCAGGGGCCTGGAAACACCATATATTTT
>TRBV5-4|TRBD2|TRBJ2-1|few
CASSLGTSGPYNEQFF
TGTGCCAGCAGCCTCGGGACTAGCGGACCCTACAATGAGCAGTTCTTC
>TRBV5-1|TRBD1|TRBJ2-3|few
CASSLGQGGDTQYF
TGCGCCAGCTCCCTCGGACAGGGGGGTGATACGCAGTATTTT